This passage covers 16 T cell receptor beta chains from one sample sequenced in a study of blood T cell repertoires in COVID-19. Clones were read by immunoSEQ multiplex PCR, and TCRdb kept only the in-frame ones, dropping some. The data hold 200,000 to 250,000 clones, with 83% observed a single time. The sample was PBMCs or T cells enriched from blood (not recorded which). These receptors all come from a woman in her forties or fifties who had been exposed to COVID-19.

The chain links TRBV5-4 to TRBJ1-2, with D possibly TRBD1 on 5 matching bases. The CDR3 consists of 15 residues. Germline-derived CDR1 and CDR2 are SGHNT and YYREEE (reference sequence). Deletions cut 4 bases from V and 7 bases from J, with 20 bases between. The CDR3 nucleotides are TGTGCCAGCAGCCGGGCCGGCCAGGGTAGGGGTGGCTACACCTTC. It is translated as CASSRAGQGRGGYTF.

The chain is built from TRBV11-3 and TRBJ1-1; tentatively, D is TRBD1 (6 bases). CDR3 length equals 12 residues. V lost 4 bases and J lost 4, with 7 bases in between. Germline CDR1 SGHNT, CDR2 YENEEA. CDR3 region: CASSSDSTEAFF. The CDR3 nucleotides are TGTGCCAGCAGCTCGGACAGCACTGAAGCTTTCTTT.

The chain links TRBV2 to TRBJ1-6; D remains unclear. Germline loops: CDR1 SNHLY, CDR2 FYNNEI. The CDR3 extends over 15 amino acids. V was trimmed by 6 bases and J by 10 bases, leaving 19 bases between them. CDR3 in amino acids: CASSLSLKLRSPLHF. CDR3 sequence (DNA): TGTGCCAGCAGCCTGAGTTTAAAGCTGCGATCACCCCTCCACTTT. The full variable domain, in which reference TRBV2 and TRBJ1-6 provide the parts outside the CDR3, is EPEVTQTPSHQVTQMGQEVILRCVPISNHLYFYWYRQILGQKVEFLVSFYNNEISEKSEIFDDQFSVERPDGSNFTLKIRSTKLEDSAMYFCASSLSLKLRSPLHFGNGTRLTVT.

The chain combines TRBV19 with TRBJ2-3, with D unclear. The V end was cut by 5 bases, the J end by 0 bases, with 9 bases between. The germline V gene has CDR1 LNHDA and CDR2 SQIVND (reference sequence). The CDR3 is made up of 14 amino acids. CDR3 coding DNA: TGTGCCAGTAGTTTACTTTTAAGCACAGATACGCAGTATTTT. Translating it yields CASSLLLSTDTQYF.

This clone came up a few times. The V call is TRBV4-3, the J call TRBJ2-6; D is unresolved. Deletions cut 7 bases from V and 2 bases from J, with 6 bases between. Looked up from germline, CDR1 is LGHNA and CDR2 is YSLEER. The CDR3 runs 13 residues. CDR3 protein: CASKQAGANVLTF. In nucleotides, the CDR3 is TGCGCCAGCAAACAAGCTGGGGCCAACGTCCTGACTTTC.

This clone was seen a few times. The chain carries TRBV11-2 and TRBJ2-5, with D possibly TRBD1 on 6 matching bases. Germline loops: CDR1 SGHAT, CDR2 FQNNGV. V dropped 7 bases and J dropped 5 bases, with 20 bases sitting between them. This CDR3 spans 15 amino acids. The CDR3 loop reads CASTLDNHRAETQYF. The CDR3 DNA follows: TGTGCCAGCACCCTTGATAACCACAGGGCTGAGACCCAGTACTTC.

V is TRBV5-6 and J is TRBJ2-7, with a possible D match to TRBD2 (6 bases). Germline V gene lookup returns CDR1 SGHDT and CDR2 YYEEEE. V lost 1 base, J lost 0 bases, and 17 bases lay in between. This CDR3 is 17 amino acids long. CDR3: CASSLIGRLARSYEQYF. The CDR3 bases are TGTGCCAGCAGCTTGATAGGCCGCCTAGCGCGCTCCTACGAGCAGTACTTC.

The CDR3 coding sequence is TGTGCCAGCAGTTTATTATCCGGGACAGGGGGAGGTGAGCAGTTCTTC. It translates to CASSLLSGTGGGEQFF. The V and J genes are TRBV27 and TRBJ2-1; 11 bases fit TRBD1. This CDR3 is 16 amino acids long. Germline V lookup: CDR1 MNHEY, CDR2 SMNVEV (reference sequence). V shed 1 base and J 9 bases; nucleotides not matched to a gene: 8.

V usage is TRBV5-4 and J usage is TRBJ1-2, with 9 bases lining up with TRBD1. The CDR3 consists of 18 residues. Germline CDR1 and CDR2: SGHNT and YYREEE (reference sequence). Trimming at V came to 2 bases and at J to 4 bases, leaving 15 bases not matched to a gene. In nucleotides, the CDR3 is TGTGCCAGCAGCTTCCCGACACCTTACAGGGGGCCTGTCTATGGCTACACCTTC. This codes for CASSFPTPYRGPVYGYTF.

This clone was seen just once. The chain recombines TRBV5-1 with TRBJ1-6, with 10 bases identical to TRBD1. Per the germline V gene, CDR1 is SGHRS and CDR2 is YFSETQ. V dropped 6 bases and J dropped 7; count of bases not matched to a gene: 7. CDR3 length: 15 amino acids. The CDR3: CASKFGQGDNSPLHF. The CDR3 DNA sequence: TGCGCCAGCAAATTTGGACAGGGGGACAATTCACCCCTCCACTTT.

This clone was found a few times. The rearrangement links TRBV28 to TRBJ2-2, with D maybe TRBD2 (5 bases). Germline CDR1 MDHEN, CDR2 SYDVKM. CDR3 size: 14 residues. V lost 5 bases, J lost 2 bases, and 9 bases lay in between. The chain's CDR3 is CASSPGLNTGELFF. CDR3 DNA: TGTGCCAGCAGTCCAGGACTTAACACCGGGGAGCTGTTTTTT.

This rearrangement joins TRBV18 to TRBJ1-2, with 7 bases identical to TRBD1. The CDR3 spans 16 residues. V was pared by 2 bases and J by 4 bases, with 10 bases of the junction left unmatched. Germline V gene sequence: CDR1 KGHSH, CDR2 LQKENI. The CDR3 bases are TGTGCCAGCTCACCAGGGACAGCGGGGGCCCTCTATGGCTACACCTTC. This gives the protein CASSPGTAGALYGYTF.

This chain joins TRBV20-1 and TRBJ1-6, with D uncertain. Germline loops: CDR1 DFQATT, CDR2 SNEGSKA (reference sequence). The ends were cut back, 3 bases at V and 1 base at J, with 16 bases in the middle. The CDR3 is 17 residues long. This chain's CDR3 is CSASMGNALSYNSPLHF. CDR3 DNA sequence: TGCAGTGCTAGTATGGGCAATGCGCTTTCCTATAATTCACCCCTCCACTTT.

The V and J genes are TRBV3-1 (or the pseudogene TRBV3-2) and TRBJ2-1; 11 bases align to TRBD2. In germline, CDR1 is LGHDT, CDR2 YNNKEL (reference sequence). The CDR3 sequence is 17 residues long. V gave up 0 bases and J gave up 4 bases; unmatched junction bases: 5. CDR3 DNA sequence: TGTGCCAGCAGCCAAGATATACTAGCGGGGGATTACAATGAGCAGTTCTTC. Residues: CASSQDILAGDYNEQFF.

This sequence joins TRBV18 and TRBJ1-1, with 7 bases fitting TRBD1. Germline CDR1 KGHSH, CDR2 LQKENI. This CDR3 has 12 residues. Losses at the gene ends were 4 bases for V and 8 bases for J; bases not matched to a gene: 4. The CDR3 bases are TGTGCCAGCTCACAATCGGACAGGGAAGCTTTCTTT. Translation: CASSQSDREAFF.

The chain recombines TRBV19 with TRBJ1-1; TRBD1 might be the D (6 bases). The CDR3 has 16 residues. Trimming shortened V by 3 bases and J by 1 base, and 15 bases separated the two germline ends. The germline gives CDR1 LNHDA, CDR2 SQIVND (reference sequence). The CDR3 protein is CASSMRAGETNTEAFF. Written as DNA, the CDR3 is TGTGCCAGTAGTATGAGGGCAGGGGAGACGAACACTGAAGCTTTCTTT.